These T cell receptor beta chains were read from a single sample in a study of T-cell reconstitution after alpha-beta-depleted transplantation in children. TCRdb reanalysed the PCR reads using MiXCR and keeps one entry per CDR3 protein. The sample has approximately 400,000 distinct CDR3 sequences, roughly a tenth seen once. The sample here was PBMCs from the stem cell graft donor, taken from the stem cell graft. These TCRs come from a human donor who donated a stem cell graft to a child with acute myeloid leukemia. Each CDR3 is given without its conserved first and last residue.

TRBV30	AWSVSGQLGYT
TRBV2	ASRVIYNEKLF
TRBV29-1	SVDPGWDTEAF
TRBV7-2	ASSDGLAGGVQETQY
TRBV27	ASSFRTSGGYNEQF
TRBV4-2	ASSQDGGGLTGELF
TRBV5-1	ASSLAGTGGTIQY
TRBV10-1	ASSGNGGDIQY
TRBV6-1	ASTDGGRITDTQY
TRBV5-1	ASSLDVSTDTQY
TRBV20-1	SASDGTGTGDFNYGYT
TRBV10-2	ASGDRRETQY
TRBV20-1	SARVSALEQF
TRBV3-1	AIQENTGELF
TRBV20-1	SARDTLAGANTGELF
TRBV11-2	ASSWGPSTDTQY
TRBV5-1	ASSLVASAGGKSYEQY
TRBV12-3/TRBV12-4	ASSLDGASTDTQY
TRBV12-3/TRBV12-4	ASSFGPAYEQY
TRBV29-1	SVEEGTGEFYEQY
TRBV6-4	ASGGGEAF
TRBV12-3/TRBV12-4	ASSLILGTDTQY
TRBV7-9	ASSREV
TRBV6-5	ASSYSISGSNNEQF
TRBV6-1	ASSRTGPGVGELF
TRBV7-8	ASSIQGASAGNTIY
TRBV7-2	ASSLGLAGGYQETQY
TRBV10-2	ASGGLGSYEQY
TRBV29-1	SLWTDNYGYT
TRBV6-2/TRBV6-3	ASSYRGLAGVSDTQY
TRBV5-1	ASSHGTRGTYNEQF
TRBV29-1	SVEAGLLQETQY
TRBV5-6	ASSFRDNLEQY
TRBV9	ASSSLLAGTGELF
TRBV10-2	ASSPPDYPVGELF
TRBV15	ATSRVLATQY
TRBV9	ASSVLGLGQQETQY
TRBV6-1	ARREQGAGEYGYT
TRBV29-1	SVEELGNTGELF
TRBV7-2	ASSLVAGGTYNEQF
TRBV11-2	ASRLARGGEQY
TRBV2	ASSGPAGGKETQY
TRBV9	ASSALPAASTDTQY
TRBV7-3	ASSLRDISYEQY
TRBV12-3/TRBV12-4	ASSLGGQGYEQY
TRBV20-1	SAREGASGEGCTDTQY
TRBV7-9	ASKVGVKETQY
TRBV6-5	ASSYWQYTEAF
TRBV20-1	SANGYSSYEQY
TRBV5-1	ASSQAGGSTDTQY
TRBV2	ASSGQQETQY
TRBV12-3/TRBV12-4	ASSLRAMGSDEQF
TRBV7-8	ASSTTRANTGELF
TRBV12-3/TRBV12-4	ASSSLTGQY
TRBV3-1	ASSQDQGAGTEAF
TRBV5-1	ASSLAANSPLH
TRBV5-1	ASRQPGQGASSPLH
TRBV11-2	ASSLVAGPFENEQF
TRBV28	ASSLALDYEQY